This entry concerns a single T cell receptor (beta chain). Its specificity is unknown. This record belongs to a study of blood T cells in healthy people across ages. Regarding the study as a whole: Fewer expanded clones and more diversity marked long-lived versus aged donors. Changes seen in expanded clonotypes were possibly confounded by donor CMV status left unknown.

PBMCs, at least 6 million per sample, were isolated. The germline CDR1 and CDR2 sequences are DFQATT and SNEGSKA (reference sequence). This CDR3 is 12 amino acids long. For the second PCR, which ran for roughly 6 to 12 cycles, a sample-barcoded 5' primer and a J-beta primer mix were used. Every cDNA molecule bore a tag from a template-switch adaptor containing 12 random nucleotides. TCRdb reprocessed the 5' RACE reads with MiXCR, giving one entry per CDR3 protein. This table has approximately 830,000 distinct CDR3 sequences, around 62% appearing once. The receptor was isolated from a man aged 30 to 45 in good health. The chain carries TRBV20-1 and TRBJ2-5; D might be TRBD2 (6 bases). Material for sequencing was blood. DNA of the CDR3: TGCAGCGTTCTAGCGTCACAAGAGACCCAGTACTTC. Translated, it gives CSVLASQETQYF.